A single sample gave rise to the 25 T cell receptor beta chains below, sequenced in a study of blood T cell repertoires in COVID-19. The repertoire was sequenced with immunoSEQ multiplex PCR; TCRdb's copy has only in-frame clones and lacks some. The data hold 300,000 to 350,000 clones, with roughly nine tenths observed a single time. Sequencing was done on a sample of PBMCs or T cells enriched from blood (not recorded which). Receptor source: a woman aged 25 to 45 who had recovered from COVID-19.

The V gene is TRBV4-2, the J gene TRBJ1-3, with D tentatively TRBD1 (5 bases). Germline values: CDR1 LGHNA, CDR2 YNFKEQ. V was clipped by 0 bases and J by 4 bases, with 13 bases between them. This CDR3 has 16 residues. This CDR3 reads CASSQEHRLDGNTIYF. The CDR3 bases are TGTGCCAGCAGCCAAGAACACAGGCTCGACGGAAACACCATATATTTT.

The genes are TRBV4-1 and TRBJ2-7; TRBD1 matches at 8 bases. Germline CDR1 is MGHRA and CDR2 is YSYEKL. With 1 base clipped from V and 3 bases from J, the junction kept 14 bases outside the gene matches. The CDR3 loop spans 18 amino acids. CDR3 bases: TGCGCCAGCAGCCAAGCGGACCAGGGGGCAACCATCCACTACGAGCAGTACTTC. This translates into CASSQADQGATIHYEQYF.

The chain joins TRBV5-1 to TRBJ2-5; maybe TRBD2 (5 bases). Deletions cut 3 bases from V and 3 bases from J, with 15 bases between. Germline V gene lookup returns CDR1 SGHRS and CDR2 YFSETQ. The CDR3 extends over 15 amino acids. CDR3 protein: CASSSAGNWEETQYF. Here the CDR3 DNA reads TGCGCCAGCAGCTCCGCCGGGAATTGGGAAGAGACCCAGTACTTC.

The V and J genes are TRBV28 and TRBJ2-7; TRBD1 aligns across 8 bases. Germline CDR1 is MDHEN and CDR2 is SYDVKM. The CDR3 runs to 15 residues. V was pared by 5 bases and J by 2 bases, with 8 bases of the junction left unmatched. CDR3 nucleotide sequence: TGTGCCAGCAGTGCGGACAGGGTCGTTACCTACGAGCAGTACTTC. Translation gives CASSADRVVTYEQYF.

This clone was seen only once. The junction departs from germline at one end; a sequencing error may be responsible. This chain links TRBV6-5 with TRBJ2-7, with 8 bases fitting TRBD1. CDR1 and CDR2 from the germline V gene are MNHEY and SVGAGI. CDR3 size: 15 residues. CDR3 amino acids: CASSYLQGVSDEQYF. The DNA for the CDR3 is TGTGCCAGCAGTTACCTACAGGGGGTCTCCGACGAGCAGTACTTC.

The chain couples TRBV7-2 to TRBJ2-2; TRBD2 matches at 8 bases. CDR3 size: 14 residues. Germline assignment: CDR1 SGHTA and CDR2 FQGNSA. Trimming removed 6 bases from V and 4 bases from J; junction bases left unmatched: 4. The DNA of the CDR3 is TGTGCCAGCAGACCGACTAGCGCCACCGGGGAGCTGTTTTTT. It encodes CASRPTSATGELFF. The full variable domain, rest sourced from reference TRBV7-2 and TRBJ2-2, is GAGVSQSPSNKVTEKGKDVELRCDPISGHTALYWYRQSLGQGLEFLIYFQGNSAPDKSGLPSDRFSAERTGGSVSTLTIQRTQQEDSAVYLCASRPTSATGELFFGEGSRLTVL.

This clone was found once. V is TRBV5-1 and J is TRBJ1-1; 9 bases map to TRBD1. The length of the CDR3 is 15 residues. V lost 2 bases and J lost 0; bases outside the gene matches: 2. Germline loops: CDR1 SGHRS, CDR2 YFSETQ. CDR3 in amino acids: CASSFGTGMNTEAFF. CDR3 nucleotide sequence: TGCGCCAGCAGCTTCGGGACAGGGATGAACACTGAAGCTTTCTTT.

The genes are TRBV4-1 and TRBJ2-1, with 11 nucleotides matching TRBD2. This CDR3 contains 16 residues. V shed 3 bases, J shed 5 bases, and the junction held 6 bases outside the gene matches. CDR1 and CDR2 (germline): MGHRA, YSYEKL. CDR3 nucleotides: TGCGCCAGCAGCCATTTGACTAGCGGGGTGGACAATGAGCAGTTCTTC. It encodes CASSHLTSGVDNEQFF.

The CDR3 DNA follows: TGTGCCAGCAGCCCTAACGGGGGGGCCTACAATGAGCAGTTCTTC. It yields the protein CASSPNGGAYNEQFF. The chain carries TRBV11-3 and TRBJ2-1; 8 bases line up with TRBD2. Germline lookup yields CDR1 SGHNT and CDR2 YENEEA. The junction had 5 bases not matched to a gene; V was cut back by 5 bases and J by 2 bases. The CDR3 has 15 amino acids.

As to this clone: The same CDR3 can be traced to other DNA sequences in this sample. The V call is TRBV28, the J call TRBJ2-2; D unclear. The germline V and J ends were trimmed by 2 bases and 2 bases, with 6 bases remaining between them. The CDR3 spans 14 residues. The germline CDR1 and CDR2 sequences are MDHEN and SYDVKM. CDR3 in amino acids: CASSLGQNTGELFF. The CDR3 DNA sequence: TGTGCCAGCAGTTTAGGGCAAAACACCGGGGAGCTGTTTTTT.

The V call is TRBV19, the J call TRBJ2-7; D perhaps matches TRBD1 (6 bases). CDR1 is LNHDA, CDR2 SQIVND, per germline (reference sequence). V lost 9 bases and J lost 3, with 18 bases in between. The length of the CDR3 is 14 residues. The CDR3 here is CASARDPRGYEQYF. Written as DNA, the CDR3 is TGTGCCAGCGCGCGAGATCCCAGGGGCTACGAGCAGTACTTC. The full variable domain, in which reference TRBV19 and TRBJ2-7 provide the parts outside the CDR3, is DGGITQSPKYLFRKEGQNVTLSCEQNLNHDAMYWYRQDPGQGLRLIYYSQIVNDFQKGDIAEGYSVSREKKESFPLTVTSAQKNPTAFYLCASARDPRGYEQYFGPGTRLTVT.

V gene TRBV6-2 or TRBV6-3 combines with J gene TRBJ1-2; 9 bases match TRBD1. This CDR3 spans 16 amino acids. V dropped 5 bases and J dropped 2; count of bases not matched to a gene: 9. In germline, CDR1 is MNHEY, CDR2 SVGEGT. CDR3 DNA: TGTGCCAGCAGTCAACGGGACAGGGTCATCAACTATGGCTACACCTTC. Its translation: CASSQRDRVINYGYTF.

The chain uses TRBV19 and TRBJ1-2; no firm D call. The V and J ends lost 7 bases and 2 bases respectively, with 14 bases between them. Germline loops: CDR1 LNHDA, CDR2 SQIVND (reference sequence). The CDR3 contains 14 residues. In nucleotides, the CDR3 is TGTGCCAGTAACAGTCTTCGGGAGAACTATGGCTACACCTTC. Translation: CASNSLRENYGYTF.

This clone has a handful of counts. This rearrangement joins TRBV2 to TRBJ1-1, with 8 bases fitting TRBD1. This CDR3 spans 17 amino acids. Germline assignment: CDR1 SNHLY and CDR2 FYNNEI. Trimming took 6 bases from V and 1 from J; bases not matched to a gene: 13. The CDR3 here is CASRAGQGWGGNTEAFF. The CDR3 DNA sequence: TGTGCCAGCAGAGCCGGACAGGGCTGGGGGGGGAACACTGAAGCTTTCTTT. Based on the CDR3 plus reference TRBV2 and TRBJ1-1, the full variable domain is EPEVTQTPSHQVTQMGQEVILRCVPISNHLYFYWYRQILGQKVEFLVSFYNNEISEKSEIFDDQFSVERPDGSNFTLKIRSTKLEDSAMYFCASRAGQGWGGNTEAFFGQGTRLTVV.

The rearrangement joins TRBV6-5 to TRBJ1-6, with 8 bases matching TRBD1. The ends lost 8 bases at V and 5 bases at J; junction bases unmatched: 5. Germline V gene lookup returns CDR1 MNHEY and CDR2 SVGAGI. The CDR3 loop spans 14 amino acids. CDR3 loop: CASSRTGNNSPLHF. CDR3 nucleotides: TGTGCCAGCTCCCGGACAGGGAATAATTCACCCCTCCACTTT.

This chain links TRBV2 with TRBJ1-5; 9 bases line up with TRBD1. CDR3 length: 14 amino acids. The V gene end was trimmed by 6 bases and the J gene end by 5 bases; junction bases not matched to a gene: 5. CDR1 and CDR2 from the germline V gene are SNHLY and FYNNEI. Here the CDR3 DNA reads TGTGCCAGCAGGGGGACAGGGACTTATCAGCCCCAGCATTTT. Its translation: CASRGTGTYQPQHF.

This sequence joins TRBV19 and TRBJ2-3; 9 bases are a match to TRBD2. The CDR3 runs 15 residues. Germline V lookup: CDR1 LNHDA, CDR2 SQIVND (reference sequence). Unmatched junction bases numbered 6, after V lost 6 bases and J lost 2 bases. Here the CDR3 DNA reads TGTGCCAGTAGCATACTAGCGGGTTACACAGATACGCAGTATTTT. Protein product: CASSILAGYTDTQYF.

The chain recombines TRBV7-6 with TRBJ1-1, with 7 bases fitting TRBD1. V was clipped by 5 bases and J by 1 base; unmatched bases: 7. CDR1 is SGHVS, CDR2 FNYEAQ, per germline. The CDR3 length is 15 residues. The CDR3 here is CASSPEGQQNTEAFF. The CDR3 nucleotides are TGTGCCAGCAGCCCGGAGGGACAGCAGAACACTGAAGCTTTCTTT.

This chain joins TRBV27 and TRBJ2-3, with 11 bases lining up with TRBD2. V lost 7 bases to trimming and J lost 6 bases; unmatched junction nucleotides: 12. This CDR3 comprises 16 residues. Germline-derived CDR1 and CDR2 are MNHEY and SMNVEV (reference sequence). This CDR3 reads CASTNLETSGADTQYF. In DNA form, the CDR3 reads TGTGCCAGCACCAATCTGGAGACTAGCGGGGCTGATACGCAGTATTTT.

V and J are TRBV19 and TRBJ1-3; 7 positions match TRBD1. This CDR3 contains 17 residues. Germline assignment: CDR1 LNHDA and CDR2 SQIVND (reference sequence). J lost 1 base, V lost 7 bases, and 13 bases had no gene match. The CDR3 here is CASKRLTTGLSGNTIYF. As DNA, the CDR3 is TGTGCCAGTAAGAGACTAACGACAGGGTTATCTGGAAACACCATATATTTT. The variable domain in full, with the rest retrieved from reference TRBV19 and TRBJ1-3, is DGGITQSPKYLFRKEGQNVTLSCEQNLNHDAMYWYRQDPGQGLRLIYYSQIVNDFQKGDIAEGYSVSREKKESFPLTVTSAQKNPTAFYLCASKRLTTGLSGNTIYFGEGSWLTVV.

This chain connects TRBV5-1 to TRBJ1-2; 8 bases agree with TRBD1. Germline values: CDR1 SGHRS, CDR2 YFSETQ. With 4 bases clipped from V and 5 bases from J, the junction kept 10 bases outside the gene matches. This CDR3 contains 15 residues. The CDR3 is CASSGTGQGEYGYTF. The CDR3 DNA sequence: TGCGCCAGCAGCGGGACCGGACAGGGAGAATATGGCTACACCTTC.

This clone was observed a handful of times. V gene TRBV6-2 or TRBV6-3 combines with J gene TRBJ1-1, with a tentative D call TRBD1 (5 bases). The CDR3 contains 16 residues. Germline-derived CDR1 and CDR2 are MNHEY and SVGEGT. V lost 1 base and J 0 bases, leaving 12 bases between the germline ends. The CDR3 reads CASSYFPTGMNTEAFF. In DNA, the CDR3 is TGTGCCAGCAGTTACTTCCCAACAGGTATGAACACTGAAGCTTTCTTT.

This rearrangement joins TRBV12-3 or TRBV12-4 to TRBJ1-2; 7 bases agree with TRBD1. J gave up 7 bases and V 8 bases, and 10 bases lay outside the gene matches. The CDR3 spans 13 residues. The CDR3 here is CASVKQGLFGYTF. CDR3 nucleotide sequence: TGTGCCAGCGTGAAACAGGGGTTATTTGGCTACACCTTC.

This rearrangement joins TRBV28 to TRBJ1-6, with 9 nucleotides matching TRBD1. Per germline, CDR1 MDHEN and CDR2 SYDVKM. This CDR3 has 17 amino acids. With V trimmed by 10 bases and J by 10 bases, 20 bases remained unmatched. DNA of the CDR3: TGTGCCACCCTAACCTGGACTGGGACAGGGACTGGGTCACCCCTCCACTTT. Translating gives CATLTWTGTGTGSPLHF.

The J gene is TRBJ2-5, the V gene TRBV29-1; 12 bases match TRBD1. This CDR3 is 16 amino acids long. The J segment lost 5 bases and the V segment lost 5 bases, leaving 12 bases of the junction unmatched. Germline-derived CDR1 and CDR2 are SQVTM and ANQGSEA. The CDR3 here is CSVIRDRGLFGETQYF. The CDR3 nucleotides read TGCAGCGTTATCCGGGACAGGGGGCTCTTCGGGGAGACCCAGTACTTC.